Listed below are T cell receptor beta chains from one sample, sequenced in a study of technical replicates of blood from several donors. Clones were sequenced by immunoSEQ multiplex PCR, and TCRdb holds only the in-frame ones, with some missing. The sample has about 68,000 clones; about 97% are singletons. Sequenced sample: T cells isolated from PBMCs. These receptors originate from a human donor in good health. Both conserved end residues are trimmed from each CDR3.

>TRBV5-4|TRBJ1-2
ASSWDSSESYT
>TRBV28|TRBJ1-5
ASSPIIASGTDQPQH
>TRBV28|TRBJ1-3
ASKEAISGNTIY
>TRBV27|TRBJ1-2
ASSSGQGRYT
>TRBV7-8|TRBJ2-5
ASSLFGEETQY
>TRBV6-1|TRBJ2-5
ASSLQETQY
>TRBV7-9|TRBJ2-3
ASSSGDGKITDTQY
>TRBV6-5|TRBJ2-5
ASSIRYQETQY
>TRBV30|TRBJ2-5
AWVWEGAETQY
>TRBV5-8|TRBJ1-2
ASSLGQGYRYGYT
>TRBV30|TRBJ2-2
AWKRLANTGELF
>TRBV27|TRBJ2-3
ASSLYWASGSDRPSTDTQY
>TRBV4-1|TRBJ2-1
ASSQEVSSYNEQF
>TRBV5-1|TRBJ2-5
ASSTAAGGETQY
>TRBV30|TRBJ1-5
AWSVPSYSNQPQH
>TRBV13|TRBJ2-7
ASSIPGLTYEQY
>TRBV6-5|TRBJ2-3
ASSYEREADTQY
>TRBV5-1|TRBJ1-1
ASSSGQGTEAF
>TRBV6-5|TRBJ2-1
ASSSPGQGHNEQF
>TRBV29-1|TRBJ2-4
SVGGVLAAGNIQY
>TRBV19|TRBJ1-4
ASSSRDRGNEKLF
>TRBV4-1|TRBJ2-7
ASSPRQGPYEQY
>TRBV9|TRBJ1-3
ASKRTGPSSGNTIY
>TRBV19|TRBJ1-4
ASSTGVKEKLF
>TRBV29-1|TRBJ2-2
SVGKGANTGELF
>TRBV4-1|TRBJ2-3
ASSQARFSTDTQY
>TRBV11-3|TRBJ2-2
ASSPGGGRDGELF
>TRBV19|TRBJ1-1
ASHPDRGGRNTEAF
>TRBV7-2|TRBJ2-4
ASSLNSGISDIQY
>TRBV7-8|TRBJ1-1
ASSLSGRGTEAF
>TRBV6-5|TRBJ1-4
ASRPPGVPEKLF
>TRBV5-6|TRBJ1-1
ASSPLAGGQKNTEAF
>TRBV4-1|TRBJ2-7
ASSQAGAGGFGEQY
>TRBV4-2|TRBJ2-2
ASSQSPQGEAGELF
>TRBV4-2|TRBJ2-3
ASSQELAGGTDTQY
>TRBV29-1|TRBJ1-2
SVTGGTDYGYT
>TRBV6-5|TRBJ1-3
ASRTGDGNTIY
>TRBV29-1|TRBJ2-7
SFRTGSSYEQY
>TRBV9|TRBJ1-2
ASSGIEGQGFGYT
>TRBV9|TRBJ2-2
ASSAGTKTGELF
>TRBV4-2|TRBJ2-5
ASSQDMREIWETQY
>TRBV5-1|TRBJ2-2
ASSSTGNRLAGEVLF
>TRBV5-1|TRBJ2-7
ASSLVSGTTLLHQY
>TRBV28|TRBJ1-4
ASTSLGEEDEKLF
>TRBV7-6|TRBJ2-7
ASSLTERYSYEQY
>TRBV15|TRBJ2-5
ATTSGRINSETQY